What follows is one T cell receptor beta chain and its context. Its antigen is unidentified. Here immunoSEQ multiplex PCR was the method, and the copy in TCRdb shows in-frame clones only, minus some. Here the sample spans about 2,100,000 clones, 93% being singletons. Germline V gives CDR1 SGHRS, CDR2 YFSETQ. Trimming pared 0 bases from V and 4 bases from J, leaving 13 bases between. CDR3 size: 16 residues. Terminally differentiated effector memory CD45RA+ cells were excluded from the naive CD8 cells, which were CD45RO-negative and positively selected for CCR7. The sample is drawn from a study of shared clonotypes between healthy human individuals. General observations from the study: Naive CD4 clonotypes were shared across several donors at 5% to 6%.

The sequencing input was naive CD8+ T cells from PBMCs. The TCR originated in a young man in good health. Some clones in this sample may be carry-over from other donors' samples. The rearrangement joins TRBV5-1 to TRBJ2-2, with a possible D match to TRBD1 (6 bases). The CDR3 DNA is TGCGCCAGCAGCTTGGCCAACAGGGCGGGCACCGGGGAGCTGTTTTTT. This codes for CASSLANRAGTGELFF.